Shown below are 26 T cell receptor beta chains from a single sample sequenced in a study of shared clonotypes between healthy human individuals. Generated by immunoSEQ multiplex PCR, the TCRdb table keeps only in-frame clones and is missing some. The sample records some 1 million clones, approximately 76% being singletons. The sample taken for sequencing was memory CD4+ T cells sorted from blood. Subset in this sample: CD45RA-negative fraction. These receptors were taken from a man aged 18 to 29 in good health.

This clone was detected once. Other DNA sequences from this sample encode an identical CDR3 as well. V and J are TRBV5-1 and TRBJ2-1, with 12 bases identical to TRBD2. V shed 4 bases and J 7 bases; nucleotides not matched to a gene: 6. From germline, CDR1 is SGHRS and CDR2 YFSETQ. The CDR3 contains 15 residues. CDR3 sequence: CASSPSGGARNEQFF. The CDR3 DNA is TGCGCCAGCAGCCCTAGCGGGGGGGCCCGGAATGAGCAGTTCTTC.

V and J are TRBV18 and TRBJ1-5; perhaps TRBD1 as D (5 bases). CDR1 and CDR2 (germline): KGHSH, LQKENI. This CDR3 comprises 16 residues. Trimming took off 1 base at V and 0 bases at J, with 10 bases between the two ends. CDR3 residues: CASSPRTLYSNQPQHF. CDR3 nucleotides: TGTGCCAGCTCACCACGGACATTGTATAGCAATCAGCCCCAGCATTTT. Using reference TRBV18 and TRBJ1-5 for the parts outside the CDR3, the full variable domain is NAGVMQNPRHLVRRRGQEARLRCSPMKGHSHVYWYRQLPEEGLKFMVYLQKENIIDESGMPKERFSAEFPKEGPSILRIQQVVRGDSAAYFCASSPRTLYSNQPQHFGDGTRLSIL.

The chain carries TRBV19 and TRBJ2-7; D might be TRBD1 or TRBD2, each matching 5 bases. Trimming cost V 5 bases and J 3 bases, with 20 bases left between them. CDR3 length: 16 amino acids. Looked up from germline, CDR1 is LNHDA and CDR2 is SQIVND (reference sequence). CDR3: CASSSRGGLGGYEQYF. DNA of the CDR3: TGTGCCAGTAGTTCCAGAGGCGGACTTGGGGGCTACGAGCAGTACTTC.

V gene TRBV5-6 combines with J gene TRBJ2-3; 12 positions match TRBD2. Germline assignment: CDR1 SGHDT and CDR2 YYEEEE. Trimming cost V 4 bases and J 3 bases; bases outside gene matches: 9. This CDR3 comprises 17 residues. CDR3 bases: TGTGCCAGCAGCCCCGGACTAGCGGGATTTCTAACAGATACGCAGTATTTT. Its protein is CASSPGLAGFLTDTQYF.

V is TRBV5-6 and J is TRBJ2-2, with 12 bases that match TRBD1. This CDR3 spans 16 amino acids. V lost 4 bases and J lost 6; bases outside the gene matches: 7. Germline V CDR1 and CDR2: SGHDT, YYEEEE. In DNA form, the CDR3 reads TGTGCCAGCAGCCCAGGGACAGGGGGCTGGGCCGGGGAGCTGTTTTTT. This translates into CASSPGTGGWAGELFF.

The J gene is TRBJ1-5, the V gene TRBV28; tentative D call: TRBD1 (5 bases). CDR3 size: 13 residues. The ends were cut back, 6 bases at V and 9 bases at J, with 15 bases in the middle. Germline CDR1 MDHEN, CDR2 SYDVKM. In DNA, the CDR3 is TGTGCCAGCAGAACCGGGACTGTTAGGCCCCAGCATTTT. Translated: CASRTGTVRPQHF.

V is TRBV5-6 and J is TRBJ1-5; 9 nucleotides agree with TRBD1. This CDR3 is built from 16 residues. Trimming took 2 bases from V and 4 from J; bases not matched to a gene: 7. The germline CDR1 and CDR2 sequences are SGHDT and YYEEEE. The DNA for the CDR3 is TGTGCCAGCAGCTTTTACGGACAGGGGTTAAATCAGCCCCAGCATTTT. The encoded protein is CASSFYGQGLNQPQHF.

J is TRBJ1-2 and V is TRBV5-1; TRBD1 aligns across 9 bases. With 4 bases clipped from V and 0 bases from J, the junction kept 4 bases outside the gene matches. There are 15 residues in the CDR3. Germline CDR1 SGHRS, CDR2 YFSETQ. The CDR3 sequence is CASSGTGGTNYGYTF. CDR3 bases: TGCGCCAGCAGCGGAACAGGGGGCACTAACTATGGCTACACCTTC.

This clone was picked up one time. Here the CDR3 reads CASSSDSLYGYTF. CDR3 in DNA: TGTGCCAGCAGTAGCGACAGTCTCTATGGCTACACCTTC. The chain links TRBV6-6 to TRBJ1-2; D perhaps matches TRBD1 (5 bases). V was shortened by 5 bases and J by 4 bases, with 11 bases between the two germline ends. From germline, CDR1 is MNHNY and CDR2 SVGAGI (reference sequence). The CDR3 length is 13 residues.

The rearrangement links TRBV7-2 to TRBJ2-5; D ambiguous. V was pared by 4 bases and J by 10 bases, with 13 bases between. This CDR3 comprises 12 residues. In germline, CDR1 is SGHTA, CDR2 FQGNSA. The CDR3 loop is CASSSIPPDQYF. The CDR3 bases are TGTGCCAGCAGCTCAATACCCCCGGACCAGTACTTC.

The CDR3 nucleotides are TGTGCCAGCAGTGTTCACAGCCTGAATGGCTACACCTTC. Translated: CASSVHSLNGYTF. This chain joins TRBV2 and TRBJ1-2; D unresolved. Germline V lookup: CDR1 SNHLY, CDR2 FYNNEI. The CDR3 spans 13 residues. Trimming cost V 4 bases and J 6 bases, with 12 bases left between them.

CDR3: CASSSQVRQYF. The DNA of the CDR3 is TGTGCCAGCAGTTCCCAGGTCCGGCAGTACTTC. J is TRBJ2-5 and V is TRBV11-2; D remains unclear. V was trimmed by 6 bases and J by 11 bases, leaving 13 bases between them. From germline, CDR1 is SGHAT and CDR2 FQNNGV. The CDR3 length is 11 residues.

This clone was recorded only once. The gene calls are TRBV10-3 and TRBJ1-3; weak D call: TRBD1 (6 bases). There are 15 residues in the CDR3. CDR1 ENHRY and CDR2 SYGVKD come from the germline V gene. V lost 2 bases and J lost 0, with 8 bases in between. CDR3 amino acids: CAISEGQISGNTIYF. For the CDR3, the DNA is TGTGCCATCAGTGAGGGACAGATCTCTGGAAACACCATATATTTT.

The chain uses TRBV7-2 and TRBJ1-5; TRBD1 is a possible D gene (6 bases). V was pared by 7 bases and J by 4 bases, with 14 bases between. CDR1 is SGHTA and CDR2 is FQGNSA in the germline V gene. The CDR3 totals 14 residues. For the CDR3, the DNA is TGTGCCAGCACGGGGGGCAGGTTAAATCAGCCCCAGCATTTT. Translating gives CASTGGRLNQPQHF.

The chain carries TRBV7-9 and TRBJ2-7, with 9 bases matching TRBD2. This CDR3 is built from 15 residues. J gave up 6 bases and V 1 base, and 7 bases lay outside the gene matches. Germline V gene data show CDR1 as SEHNR and CDR2 as FQNEAQ (reference sequence). The DNA for the CDR3 is TGTGCCAGCAGCTTAGGGCTAGCGGGGCTAAGCGAGCAGTACTTC. Protein product: CASSLGLAGLSEQYF.

The genes are TRBV7-2 and TRBJ2-5; the D gene could be TRBD1 or TRBD2 (6 bases each). The V and J ends lost 5 bases and 5 bases respectively, with 18 bases between them. CDR3 length: 15 residues. Germline lookup yields CDR1 SGHTA and CDR2 FQGNSA. CDR3 nucleotide sequence: TGTGCCAGCAGCGCAGTCGGGGGCGCGAGGGAGACCCAGTACTTC. It encodes CASSAVGGARETQYF.

This chain connects TRBV6-5 to TRBJ1-5; D might be TRBD1 (6 bases). Looked up from germline, CDR1 is MNHEY and CDR2 is SVGAGI. V was trimmed by 6 bases and J by 3 bases, leaving 15 bases between them. This CDR3 is built from 15 residues. CDR3 nucleotide sequence: TGTGCCAGCAGATCAGACAGGTCTACCAATCAGCCCCAGCATTTT. As protein: CASRSDRSTNQPQHF.

The chain links TRBV11-2 to TRBJ1-3; no clear D gene. Germline V gene data show CDR1 as SGHAT and CDR2 as FQNNGV. The CDR3 is 13 residues long. V was cut by 5 bases and J by 0 bases, with 5 bases left in between. The CDR3 here is CASSPFSGNTIYF. CDR3 DNA sequence: TGTGCCAGCAGCCCGTTCTCTGGAAACACCATATATTTT.

This clone has just one count. This chain joins TRBV6-5 and TRBJ2-4; no firm D call. V lost 0 bases to trimming and J lost 3 bases, with 12 bases between them. Germline V gene lookup returns CDR1 MNHEY and CDR2 SVGAGI. CDR3 length equals 16 residues. CDR3 coding DNA: TGTGCCAGCAGTTACTCTTCTTCTTTGGGCAAAAACATTCAGTACTTC. It specifies CASSYSSSLGKNIQYF.

This clone was counted ten times or more. The chain uses TRBV5-1 and TRBJ2-1; TRBD2 aligns across 9 bases. V lost 6 bases, J lost 4 bases, and 8 bases stayed unmatched. The CDR3 sequence is 15 residues long. Germline-derived CDR1 and CDR2 are SGHRS and YFSETQ. CDR3 in DNA: TGCGCCAGCACCCCCGGGACTAGCCAATACAATGAGCAGTTCTTC. Encoded protein: CASTPGTSQYNEQFF.

The gene calls are TRBV7-9 and TRBJ1-2, with TRBD1 as a possible D gene (6 bases). The germline V gene has CDR1 SEHNR and CDR2 FQNEAQ (reference sequence). The germline V and J ends were trimmed by 1 base and 0 bases, with 21 bases remaining between them. This CDR3 contains 19 residues. The CDR3 reads CASSLGRKDSRIANYGYTF. The CDR3, as DNA: TGTGCCAGCAGCTTAGGAAGAAAGGACAGCCGAATAGCTAACTATGGCTACACCTTC. Complete variable domain (other parts from reference TRBV7-9 and TRBJ1-2): DTGVSQNPRHKITKRGQNVTFRCDPISEHNRLYWYRQTLGQGPEFLTYFQNEAQLEKSRLLSDRFSAERPKGSFSTLEIQRTEQGDSAMYLCASSLGRKDSRIANYGYTFGSGTRLTVV.

The chain couples TRBV11-2 to TRBJ1-1, with D maybe TRBD1 (5 bases). Germline lookup yields CDR1 SGHAT and CDR2 FQNNGV. The germline V and J ends were trimmed by 1 base and 0 bases, with 9 bases remaining between them. The CDR3 is 15 amino acids. The CDR3 nucleotides are TGTGCCAGCAGCTTAGCGGGGGGGTTGAACACTGAAGCTTTCTTT. It encodes CASSLAGGLNTEAFF. Full variable domain (rest looked up from reference TRBV11-2 and TRBJ1-1): EAGVAQSPRYKIIEKRQSVAFWCNPISGHATLYWYQQILGQGPKLLIQFQNNGVVDDSQLPKDRFSAERLKGVDSTLKIQPAKLEDSAVYLCASSLAGGLNTEAFFGQGTRLTVV.

V usage is TRBV29-1 and J usage is TRBJ2-1, with D possibly being TRBD2 (5 bases). The V and J ends lost 5 bases and 1 base respectively, with 12 bases between them. Germline CDR1 SQVTM, CDR2 ANQGSEA. The CDR3 is 14 residues long. CDR3 in DNA: TGCAGCGTTCACGGTCTAGCTTCCTACAATGAGCAGTTCTTC. Its protein is CSVHGLASYNEQFF.

The genes are TRBV5-1 and TRBJ1-2; D possibly corresponds to TRBD1 (6 bases). Trimming left V 4 bases short and J 7 bases short, with 20 bases between. The CDR3 has 15 residues. Germline V gene sequence: CDR1 SGHRS, CDR2 YFSETQ. The CDR3 nucleotides read TGCGCCAGCAGCCCCCGGATAGGGGGGGAGGGTGGCTACACCTTC. Translation gives CASSPRIGGEGGYTF.

The gene calls are TRBV6-1 and TRBJ1-1; TRBD1 might be the D (5 bases). Germline values: CDR1 MNHNS, CDR2 SASEGT. The V and J ends lost 2 bases and 4 bases respectively, with 14 bases between them. This CDR3 spans 15 amino acids. The CDR3 region has the DNA TGTGCCAGCAGTGAAATTGCGGGGGTGGGCACTGAAGCTTTCTTT. Translating it yields CASSEIAGVGTEAFF.

The chain links TRBV2 to TRBJ1-1; D remains unclear. Germline V gives CDR1 SNHLY, CDR2 FYNNEI. With 8 bases removed from V and 3 bases from J, the gap between germline ends came to 16 bases. The CDR3 runs to 14 residues. CDR3 DNA: TGTGCCAGCTCACGGGGAAATTCCCACACTGAAGCTTTCTTT. Translation: CASSRGNSHTEAFF.